This T cell receptor beta chain was found in a study of blood T cells in healthy people across ages. Across the study: Capture via template switching afforded approximately one barcoded beta molecule per two T cells.

Using a J-beta primer mix together with a sample-barcoded 5' primer, a second PCR was run for about 6 to 11 cycles. CDR3-containing paired-end reads numbering at least 2.5 million came from each sample. Each CDR3 protein gets one entry after TCRdb re-called the 5' RACE reads with MiXCR. The profile shows hundreds of thousands of distinct CDR3 sequences, about 43% of them singletons. This clonotype has ten or more counts. Its matching antigen is unknown. Study findings and constraints: Diversity of TCR beta per million T cells declined in a roughly linear way with age. When set beside aged donors, long-lived donors presented more naive CD4+ cells and higher diversity.

Sequenced input: blood. The TCR originated in a man aged 80 or over in good health.

The CDR3 sequence is CASGLAGEQYF. CDR3 nucleotide sequence: TGTGCCAGCGGTCTAGCCGGTGAGCAGTACTTC. The chain combines TRBV14 with TRBJ2-7; D might be TRBD2 (5 bases). Per the germline V gene, CDR1 is SGHDN and CDR2 is FVKESK. CDR3 length: 11 amino acids. Trimming removed 8 bases from V and 7 bases from J, with 12 bases in between.